These 31 T cell receptor beta chains share one sample of origin, sequenced in a study of cytomegalovirus exposure and HLA in healthy donors. TCRdb's table, derived via immunoSEQ multiplex PCR, lists solely in-frame clones and lacks some. The repertoire holds about 260,000 clones, with roughly 91% as singletons. The specimen was PBMCs. These receptors were obtained from a woman in her twenties or thirties in good health and CMV-seronegative.

This chain joins TRBV6-1 and TRBJ1-5; no definite D call. Germline values: CDR1 MNHNS, CDR2 SASEGT. This CDR3 comprises 15 residues. With 2 bases removed from V and 2 bases from J, the gap between germline ends came to 10 bases. Here the CDR3 reads CASSEIGSRNQPQHF. The DNA for the CDR3 is TGTGCCAGCAGTGAAATCGGATCCCGCAATCAGCCCCAGCATTTT.

The chain has TRBV29-1 and TRBJ2-7, with 7 bases aligning to TRBD1. Germline V gene data show CDR1 as SQVTM and CDR2 as ANQGSEA. There are 11 residues in the CDR3. Unmatched junction bases numbered 2, after V lost 7 bases and J lost 2 bases. The CDR3 reads CSAGTAYEQYF. As DNA, the CDR3 is TGCAGCGCCGGGACAGCCTACGAGCAGTACTTC.

The rearrangement uses TRBV27 and TRBJ2-1; D gene ambiguous. This CDR3 is built from 13 residues. Germline lookup yields CDR1 MNHEY and CDR2 SMNVEV (reference sequence). V shed 5 bases and J shed 5 bases, with 10 bases lying between them. The CDR3 DNA follows: TGTGCCAGCAGTGACGTTGAGAACAATGAGCAGTTCTTC. This sequence encodes CASSDVENNEQFF.

This clone appeared a single time. This chain uses TRBV28 with TRBJ2-7; TRBD1 agrees at 7 bases. This CDR3 contains 16 residues. V gave up 3 bases and J gave up 1 base; unmatched junction bases: 9. Looked up from germline, CDR1 is MDHEN and CDR2 is SYDVKM. The CDR3 bases are TGTGCCAGCAGTTTTTCTTGGTTACAGGGGTCCTACGAGCAGTACTTC. Amino acids: CASSFSWLQGSYEQYF.

This clone was recorded only once. The CDR3 reads CASRRQGAIHEQYF. As DNA, the CDR3 is TGTGCCAGCAGGCGACAGGGGGCGATCCACGAGCAGTACTTC. The chain couples TRBV27 to TRBJ2-7, with 10 nucleotides matching TRBD1. The germline V gene encodes CDR1 MNHEY and CDR2 SMNVEV (reference sequence). V lost 6 bases and J lost 5; bases outside the gene matches: 7. The CDR3 loop spans 14 amino acids.

The CDR3 bases are TGTGGTACCGGGACAGGGGGCCGAGAGACCCAGTACTTC. Its protein is CGTGTGGRETQYF. The rearrangement uses TRBV30 and TRBJ2-5; 12 positions agree with TRBD1. Germline CDR1 and CDR2: GTSNPN and SVGIG (reference sequence). CDR3 length: 13 amino acids.

The V and J genes are TRBV5-1 and TRBJ2-3; unclear D gene. The germline gives CDR1 SGHRS, CDR2 YFSETQ. Trimming shortened V by 0 bases and J by 3 bases, and 14 bases separated the two germline ends. The CDR3 has 16 amino acids. This CDR3 is CASSLDWGGRTDTQYF. DNA of the CDR3: TGCGCCAGCAGCTTGGACTGGGGTGGTCGTACAGATACGCAGTATTTT. Full variable domain (remainder filled in from reference TRBV5-1 and TRBJ2-3): KAGVTQTPRYLIKTRGQQVTLSCSPISGHRSVSWYQQTPGQGLQFLFEYFSETQRNKGNFPGRFSGRQFSNSRSEMNVSTLELGDSALYLCASSLDWGGRTDTQYFGPGTRLTVL.

The rearrangement joins TRBV7-9 to TRBJ2-7; possibly TRBD1 for D (6 bases). The CDR3 has 13 residues. Trimming pared 2 bases from V and 7 bases from J, leaving 12 bases between. The germline gives CDR1 SEHNR, CDR2 FQNEAQ (reference sequence). The CDR3 nucleotides read TGTGCCAGCAGCTTACTGGGGGCGAATGAGCAGTACTTC. This sequence encodes CASSLLGANEQYF.

The chain is built from TRBV9 and TRBJ2-7, with 7 bases identical to TRBD2. V trimming: 4 bases; J trimming: 8 bases; junction bases outside the gene matches: 12. The CDR3 length is 14 residues. The germline gives CDR1 SGDLS, CDR2 YYNGEE. CDR3 sequence (DNA): TGTGCCAGCAGCAGACTAGCTGGGGAATTTAAGCAGTACTTC. It is translated as CASSRLAGEFKQYF.

The rearrangement links TRBV19 to TRBJ2-5, with D hard to call. The length of the CDR3 is 14 residues. Germline CDR1 reads LNHDA; CDR2 reads SQIVND (reference sequence). With 4 bases removed from V and 2 bases from J, the gap between germline ends came to 11 bases. Written as DNA, the CDR3 is TGTGCCAGTAGTAGATGGCAAGATCAAGAGACCCAGTACTTC. The encoded protein is CASSRWQDQETQYF.

This chain connects TRBV6-1 to TRBJ2-1; 7 bases are shared with TRBD2. V lost 7 bases, J lost 7 bases, and 7 bases stayed unmatched. This CDR3 has 13 residues. Per germline, CDR1 MNHNS and CDR2 SASEGT. CDR3 nucleotides: TGTGCCAGCACCAGAGGGCGGGAGAATGAGCAGTTCTTC. Its translation: CASTRGRENEQFF.

The chain combines TRBV29-1 with TRBJ2-3; D is undetermined. The CDR3 consists of 15 residues. Germline V CDR1 and CDR2: SQVTM, ANQGSEA. V lost 8 bases, J lost 1 base, and 19 bases lay in between. The CDR3 DNA sequence: TGCAGCCACAGAAAGTCTGCCTGGGGCACAGATACGCAGTATTTT. Its translation: CSHRKSAWGTDTQYF.

The genes are TRBV7-2 and TRBJ1-5; 8 bases match TRBD1. The CDR3 is 16 amino acids. The germline gives CDR1 SGHTA, CDR2 FQGNSA. The V gene end was trimmed by 3 bases and the J gene end by 7 bases; junction bases not matched to a gene: 11. CDR3 loop: CASSFQTGEVSQPQHF. CDR3 nucleotide sequence: TGTGCCAGCAGCTTTCAGACAGGGGAAGTGTCGCAGCCCCAGCATTTT.

This chain links TRBV27 with TRBJ2-2; no reliable D call. This CDR3 comprises 13 residues. Trimming cost V 2 bases and J 7 bases, with 8 bases left between them. Germline lookup yields CDR1 MNHEY and CDR2 SMNVEV (reference sequence). The CDR3, as DNA: TGTGCCAGCAGTTTAGGAACCGGCGGGGAGCTGTTTTTT. This translates into CASSLGTGGELFF.

CDR3 in DNA: TGCGCCAGCAGCTTGTGGGCAGGGGATAATGAGCAGTTCTTC. This translates into CASSLWAGDNEQFF. V is TRBV5-1 and J is TRBJ2-1; D is perhaps TRBD1 (6 bases). The germline gives CDR1 SGHRS, CDR2 YFSETQ. CDR3 length: 14 amino acids. V dropped 1 base and J dropped 7 bases, with 12 bases sitting between them.

This CDR3 is CASSVKEVLSGANVLTF. The CDR3, as DNA: TGTGCCAGCAGCGTAAAGGAAGTCCTCTCTGGGGCCAACGTCCTGACTTTC. V gene TRBV9 combines with J gene TRBJ2-6; D gene ambiguous. Germline V lookup: CDR1 SGDLS, CDR2 YYNGEE. The CDR3 length is 17 residues. Trimming cost V 1 base and J 0 bases, with 11 bases left between them.

The V and J genes are TRBV28 and TRBJ2-7; 8 bases fit TRBD1. This CDR3 comprises 17 residues. J lost 4 bases, V lost 3 bases, and 14 bases had no gene match. Germline CDR1 and CDR2: MDHEN and SYDVKM. Here the CDR3 reads CASSFPPRQGARYEQYF. CDR3 sequence (DNA): TGTGCCAGCAGTTTCCCCCCTAGGCAGGGGGCTCGGTACGAGCAGTACTTC.

The V call is TRBV7-9, the J call TRBJ2-5; D might be TRBD1 or TRBD2, each matching 6 bases. V was trimmed by 3 bases and J by 5 bases, leaving 10 bases between them. CDR1 is SEHNR and CDR2 is FQNEAQ in the germline V gene (reference sequence). CDR3 size: 13 residues. The CDR3 DNA reads as TGTGCCAGCAGCTTGGGGGGCTGGGAGACCCAGTACTTC. It yields the protein CASSLGGWETQYF.

V usage is TRBV7-6 and J usage is TRBJ1-4, with D tentatively TRBD1 (5 bases). Deletions cut 3 bases from V and 8 bases from J, with 16 bases between. CDR1 and CDR2 (germline): SGHVS, FNYEAQ. The CDR3 is 15 amino acids. CDR3 DNA sequence: TGTGCCAGCAGCTTGTGGGGGGAAAGTGGCGAAAAACTGTTTTTT. Translating it yields CASSLWGESGEKLFF.

In its sample, this clone was seen a few times. The V gene is TRBV2, the J gene TRBJ1-2; D gene ambiguous. Germline lookup yields CDR1 SNHLY and CDR2 FYNNEI. This CDR3 is 12 amino acids long. Trimming pared 5 bases from V and 8 bases from J, leaving 12 bases between. DNA for the CDR3: TGTGCCAGCAGTCCCTCCGGATACGGCTACACCTTC. Translation gives CASSPSGYGYTF.

CDR3 sequence reads: CASSLATSLAGPETQYF. In DNA form, the CDR3 reads TGTGCCAGCAGCTTAGCGACTTCGCTAGCGGGACCGGAGACCCAGTACTTC. The chain employs TRBV7-6 and TRBJ2-5, with 9 bases fitting TRBD2. J lost 5 bases, V lost 0 bases, and 10 bases had no gene match. The CDR3 consists of 17 residues. CDR1 and CDR2 (germline): SGHVS, FNYEAQ.

The CDR3 region has the DNA TGTGCCAGCAGCATCCGGACAGGGCGGCATGAAAAACTGTTTTTT. Amino acid sequence: CASSIRTGRHEKLFF. The rearrangement joins TRBV14 to TRBJ1-4; the match to TRBD1 covers 8 bases. The V gene's germline CDR1 is SGHDN and CDR2 FVKESK. V lost 5 bases and J lost 6; bases outside the gene matches: 8. There are 15 residues in the CDR3.

This sequence joins TRBV4-1 and TRBJ2-1; no reliable D call. Trimming left V 1 base short and J 2 bases short, with 12 bases between. The CDR3 totals 16 residues. CDR1 and CDR2 from the germline V gene are MGHRA and YSYEKL. The CDR3 nucleotides read TGCGCCAGCAGCCAAGTAAGGCTGATGACCTACAATGAGCAGTTCTTC. Its translation: CASSQVRLMTYNEQFF.

V and J are TRBV7-6 and TRBJ2-1; D remains unclear. The germline V gene has CDR1 SGHVS and CDR2 FNYEAQ. Trimming left V 3 bases short and J 0 bases short, with 6 bases between. This CDR3 contains 14 residues. The CDR3 coding sequence is TGTGCCAGCAGCTTCGGTAGCTCCTACAATGAGCAGTTCTTC. It codes for CASSFGSSYNEQFF.

The chain links TRBV10-2 to TRBJ2-7, with D possibly matching TRBD1 (5 bases). The germline V and J ends were trimmed by 2 bases and 2 bases, with 13 bases remaining between them. The CDR3 covers 15 residues. From germline, CDR1 is WSHSY and CDR2 SAAADI. The chain's CDR3 is CASSEGAGDTYEQYF. As DNA, the CDR3 is TGCGCCAGCAGTGAGGGGGCAGGAGATACCTACGAGCAGTACTTC.

The chain uses TRBV11-3 and TRBJ2-7; TRBD1 matches 11 bases. Germline V CDR1 and CDR2: SGHNT, YENEEA. Trimming at V came to 5 bases and at J to 3 bases, leaving 3 bases not matched to a gene. The CDR3 loop spans 14 amino acids. The CDR3 loop is CASSPGTGGYEQYF. CDR3 nucleotide sequence: TGTGCCAGCAGCCCCGGGACAGGGGGCTACGAGCAGTACTTC.

This chain joins TRBV5-1 and TRBJ1-1; the D gene is possibly TRBD1 (6 bases). V was trimmed by 6 bases and J by 1 base, leaving 13 bases between them. The V gene's germline CDR1 is SGHRS and CDR2 YFSETQ. The CDR3 is 14 residues long. CDR3 in amino acids: CASMDSWGNTEAFF. CDR3 DNA sequence: TGCGCCAGCATGGACAGTTGGGGGAACACTGAAGCTTTCTTT.

This sequence joins TRBV4-1 and TRBJ2-7, with 8 positions matching TRBD1. In germline, CDR1 is MGHRA, CDR2 YSYEKL. The CDR3 extends over 14 amino acids. The V segment lost 4 bases and the J segment 2 bases; nucleotides outside the gene matches: 4. For the CDR3, the DNA is TGCGCCAGCAGCCTGACAGGGGATACCTACGAGCAGTACTTC. This sequence encodes CASSLTGDTYEQYF.

The CDR3 protein is CASSDVGSPGLYNEQFF. The CDR3 nucleotides are TGTGCCAGCAGCGATGTGGGGTCTCCCGGTCTTTACAATGAGCAGTTCTTC. This sequence joins TRBV9 and TRBJ2-1; no definite D call. Between the trimmed V and J ends, which lost 3 bases and 4 bases, there was a span of 20 bases. The CDR3 has 17 amino acids. The germline V gene encodes CDR1 SGDLS and CDR2 YYNGEE.

This sequence joins TRBV6-1 and TRBJ1-1; 8 bases agree with TRBD1. Trimming at V came to 1 base and at J to 4 bases, leaving 11 bases not matched to a gene. The CDR3 runs to 17 residues. Germline V gives CDR1 MNHNS, CDR2 SASEGT. CDR3 sequence reads: CASSEGTGKLVSTEAFF. CDR3 in DNA: TGTGCCAGCAGTGAAGGGACAGGGAAGTTGGTGAGCACTGAAGCTTTCTTT.

The chain carries TRBV11-2 and TRBJ2-3; possible D gene TRBD1, 6 bases. The germline CDR1 and CDR2 sequences are SGHAT and FQNNGV. The CDR3 runs to 16 residues. V lost 3 bases and J 2 bases, leaving 15 bases between the germline ends. The CDR3 DNA sequence: TGTGCCAGCAGCTTCGGTTTAGGGGGACCCACAGATACGCAGTATTTT. This translates into CASSFGLGGPTDTQYF.